Listed below are T cell receptor beta chains from one sample, sequenced in a study of early T cells in non-severe SARS-CoV-2 infection. TCRdb reprocessed the 5' RACE reads via MiXCR and lists one record per CDR3 protein. The sample lists 26,000 or so distinct CDR3 sequences; around 5.8% were seen once. The sample consisted of whole blood. The receptors were sampled from an adult who was a healthcare worker with PCR-confirmed SARS-CoV-2 infection or an uninfected control (not recorded which). Both conserved end residues are part of each CDR3. D genes are given only for firm matches. Some rows have no size entry. The others give once, few or many, or a class for an expanded clone.

>-|TRBJ2-7|-|TRBV5-4
TGTGCCAGCAGCTTGCCCGCCTCGCCCTACGAGCAGTACTTC
CASSLPASPYEQYF
>many|TRBJ2-5|-|TRBV21-1
TGTGCCAGCAGCAAATTTGACAGGGACCTGCGGACCCAGTACTTC
CASSKFDRDLRTQYF
>-|TRBJ2-1|TRBD1|TRBV7-2
TGTGCCAGCAGCCGACAGGGTGTCAGGAATGAGCAGTTCTTC
CASSRQGVRNEQFF
>few|TRBJ2-3|-|TRBV12-3/TRBV12-4
TGTGCCAGCAGTTTAGCGCCTCCCCCGGTAGGCGCAGATACGCAGTATTTT
CASSLAPPPVGADTQYF
>many|TRBJ2-7|-|TRBV20-1
TGCAGTGCTAGAGCAGGGGACTGGGAGCAGTACTTC
CSARAGDWEQYF
>many|TRBJ2-7|TRBD1|TRBV5-1
TGCGCCAGCAGCTTCCCACAGGGGGAGGCCTACGAGCAGTACTTC
CASSFPQGEAYEQYF
>-|TRBJ2-7|-|TRBV7-6
TGTGCCAGCAGCCCCCGTAGCGCCTACGAGCAGTACTTC
CASSPRSAYEQYF
>many|TRBJ1-5|-|TRBV5-5
TGTGCCAGCAGCTTAAAGCGGGGATTTCAGCCCCAGCATTTT
CASSLKRGFQPQHF
>few|TRBJ2-1|TRBD2|TRBV2
TGTGCCAGCACCGAGGAGCGGGAGTACTACAATGAGCAGTTCTTC
CASTEEREYYNEQFF
>few|TRBJ2-5|-|TRBV19
TGTGCCAGTAGTATTGGGGGGGAGACCCAGTACTTC
CASSIGGETQYF
>many|TRBJ1-5|-|TRBV7-9
TGTGCCAGCAGCCAGGGGCAGGGAATGAATCAGCCCCAGCATTTT
CASSQGQGMNQPQHF
>many|TRBJ2-7|TRBD1|TRBV10-3
TGTGCCATCAGTGAGGGGGACAGGACGGTCGAGCAGTACTTC
CAISEGDRTVEQYF
>many|TRBJ2-3|-|TRBV4-1
TGCGCCAGCAGCCCTACTCCAGGTCGCACAGATACGCAGTATTTT
CASSPTPGRTDTQYF
>-|TRBJ1-5|-|TRBV2
TGTGCCAGCAGTGTTTTTTCAGCCAATCAGCCCCAGCATTTT
CASSVFSANQPQHF
>-|TRBJ2-3|-|TRBV7-8
TGTGCCAGCAGCCTAACGTCGAGCTTCCCAGGGCCCATGGCTACAGATACGCAGTATTTT
CASSLTSSFPGPMATDTQYF
>many|TRBJ2-1|-|TRBV4-3
TGCGCCAGCAGCCAAGATGTAGGGAGGAGTGAGCAGTTCTTC
CASSQDVGRSEQFF
>few|TRBJ1-2|-|TRBV20-1
TGCAGTGCTGCCGATAGGCGGCCCAATGGCTACACCTTC
CSAADRRPNGYTF
>many|TRBJ1-2|-|TRBV6-1
TGTGCCAGCAGTGAAGCGCCCTGGCTAGGCTACACCTTC
CASSEAPWLGYTF
>many|TRBJ2-3|TRBD1|TRBV20-1
TGCAGTGCTAGAGGGCGGACAGGGGGGGTTGGAGATACGCAGTATTTT
CSARGRTGGVGDTQYF
>many|TRBJ1-5|-|TRBV20-1
TGCAGTGCTAGTGGGGGAGCAGGCGCTAGGGAGCCCCAGCATTTT
CSASGGAGAREPQHF
>few|TRBJ2-5|-|TRBV5-5
TGTGCCAGCAGCTTGGAAGGCTGGATCCAAGAGACCCAGTACTTC
CASSLEGWIQETQYF
>many|TRBJ2-5|TRBD1|TRBV7-2
TGTGCCAGCAGCCGCGGACAGGTTGGGCAAGAGACCCAGTACTTC
CASSRGQVGQETQYF
>many|TRBJ1-1|TRBD1|TRBV11-2
TGTGCCAGCAGCTACGGACAGGGAGATGCTGAAGCTTTCTTT
CASSYGQGDAEAFF
>many|TRBJ1-1|-|TRBV20-1
TGCAGTATCCCCTCTGGCCGGGGGCGGACTGAAGCTTTCTTT
CSIPSGRGRTEAFF
>-|TRBJ2-5|TRBD2|TRBV7-9
TGTGCCAGCAGCTCGGGACTAGCGGGGGACCAAGAGACCCAGTACTTC
CASSSGLAGDQETQYF
>many|TRBJ1-2|-|TRBV28
TGTGCCAGCAGTTTTGGGGAGTCCGTACCTCTAGGCTACACCTTC
CASSFGESVPLGYTF
>many|TRBJ1-5|-|TRBV6-2/TRBV6-3
TGTGCCAGCAGCCCCAGGGTTGTTCAGCCCCAGCATTTT
CASSPRVVQPQHF
>many|TRBJ1-1|-|TRBV15
TGTGCCACCAGCAGAGGAGGGCAGTCATTTGAAGCTTTCTTT
CATSRGGQSFEAFF